This T cell receptor (beta chain) came from a study of T cell responses to AZD1222 COVID-19 vaccine. For the study at large: Second-dose timings of about 4 or about 12 weeks were pooled. Study-wide findings and caveats: Baseline serology detected seropositivity in only 5 to 7 AZD1222 recipients. Donors, mostly white British, included more females; clonal diversity was possibly underestimated. Reportedly, nearly half the spike-specific TCRs target unmutated variant regions.

This CDR3 has 15 amino acids. The V segment lost 6 bases and the J segment 4 bases; nucleotides outside the gene matches: 6. Germline V CDR1 and CDR2: SGHTA, FQGTGA. A note on this clone: What it recognizes is unknown.

Some clones are missing from TCRdb's copy, which holds only in-frame ones; the method was immunoSEQ multiplex PCR. The data show about 96,000 clones, 75% to 90% seen once. The material sequenced was peripheral blood, taken on day 0 of AZD1222 vaccination. This sequence joins TRBV7-3 and TRBJ2-3, with 11 bases fitting TRBD2. The clonotype was recovered from an adult in good health. The CDR3 spells CASRIAGGSADTQYF. DNA of the CDR3: TGTGCCAGCAGAATAGCGGGAGGGTCGGCAGATACGCAGTATTTT.